Shown below are 27 T cell receptor beta chains from a single sample sequenced in a study of T cell repertoires in cytomegalovirus infection (dated by TCRdb to about 2019). Sequencing relied on an Illumina HiSeq 1500. TCRdb trimmed public reads at Q25 via fastp, called clones via MiXCR and kept in-frame beta chains. Every distinct CDR3 protein forms one entry, paired with its most common genes and DNA. The sample includes 200,000 to 300,000 distinct CDR3 sequences, with 12% observed a single time. The ten largest clones represent about 1.5% of the sample. Sequencing was performed on PBMCs. The receptors here all came from a human donor in good health (CMV status not recorded). Some clones in this sample may be carry-over from other donors' samples.

As concerns this clonotype: Just one base apart from a much larger clone, this may be a read error. The chain joins TRBV6-5 to TRBJ1-2, with 7 bases aligning to TRBD1. Germline V lookup: CDR1 MNHEY, CDR2 SVGAGI. CDR3 length: 14 residues. The CDR3 loop reads CASSYSGTAYSYTF. CDR3 DNA sequence: TGTGCCAGCAGTTACTCGGGGACAGCCTATAGCTACACCTTC.

This rearrangement joins TRBV20-1 to TRBJ2-1; D possibly uses TRBD1 or TRBD2 (6 bases each). The germline CDR1 and CDR2 sequences are DFQATT and SNEGSKA (reference sequence). This CDR3 spans 13 amino acids. V dropped 3 bases and J dropped 7 bases, with 13 bases sitting between them. CDR3 residues: CSARRGARNEQFF. As DNA, the CDR3 is TGCAGTGCTAGGAGGGGGGCGCGGAATGAGCAGTTCTTC.

The rearrangement joins TRBV7-9 to TRBJ2-1, with 9 bases fitting TRBD1. The J segment lost 10 bases and the V segment lost 5 bases, leaving 9 bases of the junction unmatched. In germline, CDR1 is SEHNR, CDR2 FQNEAQ (reference sequence). CDR3 length: 14 amino acids. For the CDR3, the DNA is TGTGCCAGCAGCACCGGGACAGGGTCGATAGAGCAGTTCTTC. Its translation is CASSTGTGSIEQFF.

This clonotype was detected many times. The CDR3 loop is CASSFMQGTYEQYF. The CDR3 nucleotides read TGTGCCAGCAGTTTTATGCAGGGTACCTACGAGCAGTACTTC. The rearrangement joins TRBV12-3 or TRBV12-4 to TRBJ2-7; weak D call: TRBD1 (5 bases). V lost 3 bases and J lost 2, with 11 bases in between. The CDR3 runs to 14 residues.

This clonotype has ten or more counts. The V gene is TRBV7-2, the J gene TRBJ2-2, with a weak D call TRBD2 (7 bases). Germline CDR1 and CDR2: SGHTA and FQGNSA. This CDR3 is 15 amino acids long. V was pared by 8 bases and J by 6 bases, with 19 bases between. The CDR3 reads CASYPRGARAGELFF. The DNA of the CDR3 is TGTGCCAGCTATCCCCGGGGGGCCAGAGCCGGGGAGCTGTTTTTT. The variable domain in full, with the rest retrieved from reference TRBV7-2 and TRBJ2-2, is GAGVSQSPSNKVTEKGKDVELRCDPISGHTALYWYRQSLGQGLEFLIYFQGNSAPDKSGLPSDRFSAERTGGSVSTLTIQRTQQEDSAVYLCASYPRGARAGELFFGEGSRLTVL.

The rearrangement uses TRBV12-3 or TRBV12-4 and TRBJ2-7; 7 nucleotides align to TRBD2. The CDR3 runs to 14 residues. V dropped 7 bases and J dropped 9; count of bases not matched to a gene: 15. The CDR3 is CASTGGIGRARQYF. In nucleotides, the CDR3 is TGTGCCAGCACCGGGGGGATAGGGAGAGCGAGGCAGTACTTC.

There are many counts of this clonotype. V usage is TRBV20-1 and J usage is TRBJ2-3; D is possibly TRBD2 (6 bases). Germline V gives CDR1 DFQATT, CDR2 SNEGSKA (reference sequence). The V end lost 3 bases, the J end lost 0 bases, and 16 bases lay between the germline ends. The CDR3 has 16 residues. The CDR3 here is CSARSRRGISTDTQYF. CDR3 bases: TGCAGTGCTAGGTCCCGGCGGGGCATCAGCACAGATACGCAGTATTTT.

This clonotype was counted only a few times. The chain carries TRBV6-1 and TRBJ2-1; TRBD2 agrees at 11 bases. This CDR3 has 15 residues. V shed 5 bases and J 8 bases; nucleotides not matched to a gene: 8. CDR1 MNHNS and CDR2 SASEGT come from the germline V gene. This chain's CDR3 is CASSSVAGGLYEQFF. The CDR3 bases are TGTGCCAGCAGTTCCGTAGCGGGGGGGCTCTATGAGCAGTTCTTC.

This clonotype was seen many times. The rearrangement uses TRBV6-1 and TRBJ2-2; D remains unclear. The CDR3 runs 14 residues. Germline V CDR1 and CDR2: MNHNS, SASEGT. V shed 0 bases and J shed 4 bases, with 6 bases lying between them. CDR3 bases: TGTGCCAGCAGTGAAGCTGGGCTCACCGGGGAGCTGTTTTTT. Protein: CASSEAGLTGELFF.

This clonotype was seen at least ten times. The rearrangement links TRBV7-2 to TRBJ1-5, with D perhaps matching TRBD1 (5 bases). Trimming left V 7 bases short and J 9 bases short, with 19 bases between. Germline assignment: CDR1 SGHTA and CDR2 FQGNSA. The CDR3 is 14 amino acids. The CDR3 DNA sequence: TGTGCCAGCACCTTTGGGGACGGTTCGGGGCCCCAGCATTTT. Encoded protein: CASTFGDGSGPQHF.

This clonotype was counted between two and nine times. The chain joins TRBV11-2 to TRBJ2-1; the D gene is possibly TRBD2 (6 bases). There are 16 residues in the CDR3. V was clipped by 0 bases and J by 2 bases, with 11 bases between them. Per germline, CDR1 SGHAT and CDR2 FQNNGV. The CDR3 sequence: CASSLDGSGPYNEQFF. The DNA for the CDR3 is TGTGCCAGCAGCTTAGATGGTAGCGGACCCTACAATGAGCAGTTCTTC.

This clonotype was seen at least ten times. The rearrangement links TRBV7-9 to TRBJ2-1; TRBD1 or TRBD2 may be the D gene (6 bases each). The CDR3 length is 14 residues. Per germline, CDR1 SEHNR and CDR2 FQNEAQ (reference sequence). V lost 2 bases and J lost 7, with 12 bases in between. The CDR3 loop is CASSLTGAWNEQFF. CDR3 bases: TGTGCCAGCAGCTTAACGGGGGCATGGAATGAGCAGTTCTTC.

Many counts were recorded for this clonotype. V and J are TRBV6-1 and TRBJ2-7, with D unresolved. Per germline, CDR1 MNHNS and CDR2 SASEGT. The CDR3 has 13 amino acids. V was clipped by 5 bases and J by 1 base, with 9 bases between them. CDR3 amino acids: CASSSDPSYEQYF. The CDR3 bases are TGTGCCAGCAGTTCAGACCCGTCCTACGAGCAGTACTTC.

A few counts support this clonotype. The J gene is TRBJ2-2, the V gene TRBV7-2; D possibly corresponds to TRBD1 (6 bases). The CDR3 loop spans 14 amino acids. V lost 8 bases, J lost 2 bases, and 12 bases lay in between. Germline V lookup: CDR1 SGHTA, CDR2 FQGNSA. CDR3 nucleotide sequence: TGTGCCAGCGGATACAGGGTAAACACCGGGGAGCTGTTTTTT. This sequence encodes CASGYRVNTGELFF.

This clonotype was recorded at least ten times. This sequence joins TRBV6-8 and TRBJ2-7; 8 nucleotides line up with TRBD1. J lost 5 bases, V lost 2 bases, and 8 bases had no gene match. Germline V CDR1 and CDR2: MNHGY, SAAAGT. CDR3 length: 15 amino acids. The DNA for the CDR3 is TGTGCCAGCAGTTACACCGGACAGGGCAGGGACGAGCAGTACTTC. Protein product: CASSYTGQGRDEQYF.

Ten or more counts support this clonotype. The chain is built from TRBV6-2 or TRBV6-3 and TRBJ1-1; D is possibly TRBD1 (5 bases). Per the germline V gene, CDR1 is MNHEY and CDR2 is SVGEGT. The CDR3 is 15 residues long. The V end was cut by 6 bases, the J end by 0 bases, with 14 bases between. CDR3 amino acids: CASRADRTMNTEAFF. The CDR3 region has the DNA TGTGCCAGCAGGGCTGACAGAACTATGAACACTGAAGCTTTCTTT.

This clonotype has a handful of counts. Given a much more abundant clone one base away, this may be a read error. V usage is TRBV7-2 and J usage is TRBJ2-2; 11 nucleotides match TRBD1. The V gene's germline CDR1 is SGHTA and CDR2 FQGNSA. The CDR3 sequence is 15 residues long. V dropped 4 bases and J dropped 3; count of bases not matched to a gene: 1. This CDR3 reads CASSSGQGDTGELFF. CDR3 bases: TGTGCCAGCAGCTCGGGACAGGGGGACACCGGGGAGCTGTTTTTT.

The chain uses TRBV30 and TRBJ1-5; 9 nucleotides agree with TRBD1. The V gene end was trimmed by 5 bases and the J gene end by 3 bases; junction bases not matched to a gene: 5. Germline V gives CDR1 GTSNPN, CDR2 SVGIG (reference sequence). CDR3 length: 14 residues. As DNA, the CDR3 is TGTGCCTGGGCAACAGGGGGCGACAATCAGCCCCAGCATTTT. The encoded protein is CAWATGGDNQPQHF.

This clonotype came up many times. This sequence joins TRBV7-2 and TRBJ2-5; 7 bases line up with TRBD1. This CDR3 region has 15 residues. The germline gives CDR1 SGHTA, CDR2 FQGNSA. V lost 4 bases, J lost 2 bases, and 7 bases stayed unmatched. Here the CDR3 DNA reads TGTGCCAGCAGCTCGACAGGGACAGCACAAGAGACCCAGTACTTC. As protein: CASSSTGTAQETQYF.

The chain carries TRBV15 and TRBJ2-7, with D perhaps matching TRBD2 (5 bases). Germline CDR1 reads LNHNV; CDR2 reads YYDKDF (reference sequence). CDR3 length equals 14 residues. V dropped 0 bases and J dropped 3 bases, with 9 bases sitting between them. In nucleotides, the CDR3 is TGTGCCACCAGCAGAGATCCCGGGGACTACGAGCAGTACTTC. Translating it yields CATSRDPGDYEQYF.

This clonotype occurred many times. The CDR3 DNA follows: TGTGCCAGCAGCTCCCCGAACACTGAAGCTTTCTTT. It yields the protein CASSSPNTEAFF. The chain carries TRBV7-2 and TRBJ1-1; D is undetermined. The CDR3 covers 12 residues. The germline V gene has CDR1 SGHTA and CDR2 FQGNSA. Trimming pared 4 bases from V and 1 base from J, leaving 4 bases between.

This sequence joins TRBV7-9 and TRBJ2-1; tentative D call: TRBD2 (6 bases). The V end lost 1 base, the J end lost 6 bases, and 10 bases lay between the germline ends. Germline-derived CDR1 and CDR2 are SEHNR and FQNEAQ (reference sequence). The CDR3 length is 14 residues. The CDR3 coding sequence is TGTGCCAGCAGCTTAGAGGCGGGGACCAATGAGCAGTTCTTC. Residues: CASSLEAGTNEQFF.

This clonotype was counted ten times or more. The chain is built from TRBV7-2 and TRBJ2-1; D uncertain. The CDR3 has 15 amino acids. The V gene lost 4 bases and the J gene lost 8 bases, with 18 bases spanning the gap. Looked up from germline, CDR1 is SGHTA and CDR2 is FQGNSA. The CDR3 here is CASSSPARLKDEQFF. The DNA for the CDR3 is TGTGCCAGCAGCTCCCCCGCTAGATTAAAGGATGAGCAGTTCTTC.

This clonotype was recorded many times. The chain joins TRBV12-3 or TRBV12-4 to TRBJ1-1; D is ambiguous. There are 14 residues in the CDR3. With 3 bases removed from V and 0 bases from J, the gap between germline ends came to 8 bases. CDR3 sequence reads: CASSLVSMNTEAFF. The CDR3 nucleotides are TGTGCCAGCAGTTTGGTCAGCATGAACACTGAAGCTTTCTTT.

This clonotype was detected once. The chain combines TRBV20-1 with TRBJ2-6, with 7 positions matching TRBD2. Germline V gene data show CDR1 as DFQATT and CDR2 as SNEGSKA (reference sequence). The CDR3 has 14 amino acids. The J segment lost 2 bases and the V segment lost 6 bases, leaving 4 bases of the junction unmatched. The DNA for the CDR3 is TGCAGTGCGACGGGAGGAACTGGGGCCAACGTCCTGACTTTC. Translated, it gives CSATGGTGANVLTF.

At least ten counts were recorded for this clonotype. The chain is built from TRBV5-5 and TRBJ2-7, with D perhaps being TRBD1 or TRBD2 (7 bases each). Germline V CDR1 and CDR2: SGHKS, YYEKEE (reference sequence). CDR3 length: 16 amino acids. V was shortened by 3 bases and J by 2 bases, with 18 bases between the two germline ends. The CDR3 spells CASSSRGGRGAYEQYF. In DNA form, the CDR3 reads TGTGCCAGCAGCTCCAGGGGGGGACGCGGCGCCTACGAGCAGTACTTC.

This clonotype was observed a handful of times. This chain links TRBV19 with TRBJ2-3, with 10 nucleotides matching TRBD2. This CDR3 comprises 13 residues. The V gene's germline CDR1 is LNHDA and CDR2 SQIVND (reference sequence). Trimming took 5 bases from V and 6 from J; bases not matched to a gene: 2. CDR3 sequence reads: CASSGSGRDTQYF. The CDR3 DNA follows: TGTGCCAGTAGTGGTAGCGGGAGGGATACGCAGTATTTT.